This T cell receptor (beta chain) appears in the sequencing data of a study of T cell repertoires in cytomegalovirus infection. Study in general: Public signatures in TCR beta pointed to CMV infection and matching HLA type.

TCRdb redid the calling of the reads with MiXCR, one entry per CDR3 protein. The sample yields under 800,000 distinct CDR3 sequences, roughly a quarter seen once. Notes on the study in general: Cumulative public TCR beta family frequency identified carriers of CMV plus the relevant HLA. HLA-C-restricted CMV-specific TCR beta clonotypes were dominant in the ex vivo response.

Notes on this clonotype: What it binds is unknown.

With 6 bases removed from V and 3 bases from J, the gap between germline ends came to 15 bases. This CDR3 has 14 residues. Germline CDR1 and CDR2: SGHNT and YYREEE (reference sequence). Specimen: CD8+ T cells from PBMCs. The receptor's source is a human donor in good health (CMV status not recorded). Some clones in this sample may be carry-over from other donors' samples. The gene calls are TRBV5-4 and TRBJ1-1; a weak D match, TRBD1 (5 bases). The CDR3 sequence is CASTLPGGDTEAFF. CDR3 DNA sequence: TGTGCCAGCACCCTGCCGGGGGGAGACACTGAAGCTTTCTTT.